This is a list of T cell receptor beta chains from one sample in a study of shared clonotypes between healthy human individuals. This table comes from immunoSEQ multiplex PCR, and its TCRdb copy is limited to in-frame clones, with some not included. The sample has hundreds of thousands of clones; roughly 98% are singletons. The specimen sequenced was naive CD8+ T cells sorted from blood. The receptor source for this set is a man aged 30 to 39 in good health. CDR3s include the opening cysteine and the closing phenylalanine or tryptophan. The D gene is left open where the match is weak. Only part of the rows carry a size: once, few, many, or a class if the clone is expanded.

J: TRBJ2-7
size: -
D: TRBD2
V: TRBV6-1
DNA: TGTGCCAGCTCCCGGACTAGCGGGAGGGCCTTGTACTTC
CDR3: CASSRTSGRALYF

J: TRBJ2-7
size: -
D: TRBD2
V: TRBV5-6
DNA: TGTGCCAGCAGCTCGACTAGCGGAATTTACGAGCAGTACTTC
CDR3: CASSSTSGIYEQYF

J: TRBJ2-7
size: -
D: -
V: TRBV27
DNA: TGTGCCAGCAGTTTAGGGGCCACCTACGAGCAGTACTTC
CDR3: CASSLGATYEQYF

J: TRBJ2-7
size: -
D: TRBD1
V: TRBV10-3
DNA: TGTGCCATCAGTGACCCTTTAGGACAGGGAACCTACGAGCAGTACTTC
CDR3: CAISDPLGQGTYEQYF

J: TRBJ2-1
size: -
D: TRBD1
V: TRBV5-1
DNA: TGCGCCAGCAGCTTGGGGGGACAGGGTTTATATGAGCAGTTCTTC
CDR3: CASSLGGQGLYEQFF

J: TRBJ2-7
size: -
D: -
V: TRBV15
DNA: TGTGCCACCAGCAGAGATCTAGTCAGCGAGCAGTACTTC
CDR3: CATSRDLVSEQYF

J: TRBJ2-7
size: -
D: -
V: TRBV4-1
DNA: TGCGCCAGCAGCCAAGATTTGGTAGGGGACGAGCAGTACTTC
CDR3: CASSQDLVGDEQYF

J: TRBJ1-2
size: once
D: -
V: TRBV14
DNA: TGTGCCAGCAGCCAAGACGCGGGATCTAACTATGGCTACACCTTC
CDR3: CASSQDAGSNYGYTF

J: TRBJ2-7
size: -
D: -
V: TRBV28
DNA: TGTGCCAGCAGTTTACTGGGAAGGGACGAGCAGTACTTC
CDR3: CASSLLGRDEQYF

J: TRBJ2-2
size: -
D: -
V: TRBV12-5
DNA: TGTGCTAGTGGTTTGGTTGAAGGGTATAGGGAAAATAGCGGGGAGCTGTTTTTT
CDR3: CASGLVEGYRENSGELFF

J: TRBJ2-1
size: once
D: -
V: TRBV15
DNA: TGTGCCACCAGCGACCAATACACCTCCTACAATGAGCAGTTCTTC
CDR3: CATSDQYTSYNEQFF